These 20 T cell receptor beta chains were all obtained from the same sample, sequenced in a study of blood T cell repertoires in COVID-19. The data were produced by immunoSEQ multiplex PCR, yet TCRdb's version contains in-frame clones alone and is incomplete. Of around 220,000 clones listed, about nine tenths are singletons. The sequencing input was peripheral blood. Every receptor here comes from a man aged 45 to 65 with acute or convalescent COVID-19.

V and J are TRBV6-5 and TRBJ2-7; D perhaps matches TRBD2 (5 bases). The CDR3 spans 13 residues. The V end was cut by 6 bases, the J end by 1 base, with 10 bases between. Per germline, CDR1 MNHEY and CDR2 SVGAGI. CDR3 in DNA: TGTGCCAGCAGGCTCCGGGATTCCTACGAGCAGTACTTC. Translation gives CASRLRDSYEQYF.

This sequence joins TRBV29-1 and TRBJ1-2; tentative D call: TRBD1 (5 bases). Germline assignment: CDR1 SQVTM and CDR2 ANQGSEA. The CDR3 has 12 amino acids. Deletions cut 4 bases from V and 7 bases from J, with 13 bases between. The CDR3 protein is CSVAGTGVGYTF. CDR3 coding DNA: TGCAGCGTTGCCGGGACGGGAGTTGGCTACACCTTC.

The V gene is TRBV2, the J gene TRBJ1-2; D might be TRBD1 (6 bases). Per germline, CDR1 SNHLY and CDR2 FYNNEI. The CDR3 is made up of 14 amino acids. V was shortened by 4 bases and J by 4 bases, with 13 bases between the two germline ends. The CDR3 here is CASSVSQGGYGYTF. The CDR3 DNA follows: TGTGCCAGCAGTGTCTCACAGGGCGGCTATGGCTACACCTTC.

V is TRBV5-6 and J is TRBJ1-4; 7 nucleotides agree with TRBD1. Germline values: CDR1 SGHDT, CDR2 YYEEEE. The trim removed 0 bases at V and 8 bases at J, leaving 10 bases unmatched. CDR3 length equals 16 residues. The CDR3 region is CASSLGTGTVREKLFF. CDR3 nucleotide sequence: TGTGCCAGCAGCTTGGGAACCGGGACAGTGAGGGAAAAACTGTTTTTT.

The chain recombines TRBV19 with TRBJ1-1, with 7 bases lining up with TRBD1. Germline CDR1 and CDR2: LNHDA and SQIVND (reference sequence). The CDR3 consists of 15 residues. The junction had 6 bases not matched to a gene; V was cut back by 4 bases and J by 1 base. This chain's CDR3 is CASSTPNRGNTEAFF. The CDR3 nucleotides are TGTGCCAGTAGTACACCCAACAGGGGGAACACTGAAGCTTTCTTT.

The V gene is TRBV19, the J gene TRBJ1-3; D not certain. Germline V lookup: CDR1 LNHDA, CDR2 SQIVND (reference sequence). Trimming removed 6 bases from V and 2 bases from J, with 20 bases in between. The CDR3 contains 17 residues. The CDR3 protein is CASSYIAGGDAGNTIYF. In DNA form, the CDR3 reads TGTGCCAGTAGCTACATAGCGGGAGGAGACGCTGGAAACACCATATATTTT.

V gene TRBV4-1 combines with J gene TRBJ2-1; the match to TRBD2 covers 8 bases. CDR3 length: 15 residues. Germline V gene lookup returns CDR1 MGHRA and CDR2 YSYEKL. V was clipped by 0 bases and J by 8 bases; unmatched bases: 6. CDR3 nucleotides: TGCGCCAGCAGCCAAGAGTCGGGGGGGAGGTATGAGCAGTTCTTC. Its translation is CASSQESGGRYEQFF.

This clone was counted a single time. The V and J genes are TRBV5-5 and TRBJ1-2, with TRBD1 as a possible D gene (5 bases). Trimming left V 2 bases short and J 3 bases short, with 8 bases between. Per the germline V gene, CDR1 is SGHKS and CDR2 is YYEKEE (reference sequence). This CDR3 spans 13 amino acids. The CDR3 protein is CASSLDSYYGYTF. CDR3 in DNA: TGTGCCAGCAGCTTAGACAGCTACTATGGCTACACCTTC. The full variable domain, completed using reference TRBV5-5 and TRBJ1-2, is DAGVTQSPTHLIKTRGQQVTLRCSPISGHKSVSWYQQVLGQGPQFIFQYYEKEERGRGNFPDRFSARQFPNYSSELNVNALLLGDSALYLCASSLDSYYGYTFGSGTRLTVV.

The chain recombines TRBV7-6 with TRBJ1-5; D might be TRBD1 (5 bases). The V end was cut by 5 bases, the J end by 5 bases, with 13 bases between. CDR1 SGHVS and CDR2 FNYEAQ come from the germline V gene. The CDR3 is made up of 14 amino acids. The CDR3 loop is CASSLQGVDQPQHF. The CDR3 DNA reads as TGTGCCAGCAGCCTCCAGGGTGTGGATCAGCCCCAGCATTTT.

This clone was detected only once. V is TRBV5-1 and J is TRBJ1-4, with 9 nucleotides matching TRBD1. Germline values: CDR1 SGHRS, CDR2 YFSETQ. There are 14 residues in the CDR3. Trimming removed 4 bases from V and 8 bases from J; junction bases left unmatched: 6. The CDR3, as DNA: TGCGCCAGCAGCACCGGGACAGGGCGCGAAAAACTGTTTTTT. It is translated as CASSTGTGREKLFF.

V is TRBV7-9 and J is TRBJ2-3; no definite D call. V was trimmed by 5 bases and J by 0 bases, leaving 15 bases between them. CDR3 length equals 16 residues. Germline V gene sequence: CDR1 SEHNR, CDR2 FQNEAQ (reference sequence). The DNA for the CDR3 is TGTGCCAGCAGCCCCTACTCGCCCACTAGCACAGATACGCAGTATTTT. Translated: CASSPYSPTSTDTQYF.

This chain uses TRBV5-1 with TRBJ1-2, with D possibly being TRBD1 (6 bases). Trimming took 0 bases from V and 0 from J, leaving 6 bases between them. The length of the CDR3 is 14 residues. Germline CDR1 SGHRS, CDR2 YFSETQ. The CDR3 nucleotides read TGCGCCAGCAGCTTGGACAGGGCTAACTATGGCTACACCTTC. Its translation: CASSLDRANYGYTF.

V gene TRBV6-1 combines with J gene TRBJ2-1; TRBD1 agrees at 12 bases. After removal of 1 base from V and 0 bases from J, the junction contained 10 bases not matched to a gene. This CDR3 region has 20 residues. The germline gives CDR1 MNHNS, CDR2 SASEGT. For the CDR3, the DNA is TGTGCCAGCAGTGAAGAAGAGGCCGGGACAGGGGGCGGCTCCTACAATGAGCAGTTCTTC. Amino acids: CASSEEEAGTGGGSYNEQFF.

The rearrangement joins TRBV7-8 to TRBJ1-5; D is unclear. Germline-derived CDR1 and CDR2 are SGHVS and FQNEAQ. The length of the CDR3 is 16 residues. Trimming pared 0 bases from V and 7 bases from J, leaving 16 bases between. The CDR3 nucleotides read TGTGCCAGCAGCTTAGCTTTCAGAACGGAGCGCCAGCCCCAGCATTTT. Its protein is CASSLAFRTERQPQHF.

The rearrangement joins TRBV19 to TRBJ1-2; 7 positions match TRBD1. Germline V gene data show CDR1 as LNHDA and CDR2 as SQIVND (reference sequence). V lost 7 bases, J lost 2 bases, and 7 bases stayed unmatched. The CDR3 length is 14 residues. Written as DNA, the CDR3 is TGTGCCAGTATAAGGACAGGCAGCAACTATGGCTACACCTTC. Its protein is CASIRTGSNYGYTF. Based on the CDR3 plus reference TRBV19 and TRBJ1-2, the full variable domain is DGGITQSPKYLFRKEGQNVTLSCEQNLNHDAMYWYRQDPGQGLRLIYYSQIVNDFQKGDIAEGYSVSREKKESFPLTVTSAQKNPTAFYLCASIRTGSNYGYTFGSGTRLTVV.

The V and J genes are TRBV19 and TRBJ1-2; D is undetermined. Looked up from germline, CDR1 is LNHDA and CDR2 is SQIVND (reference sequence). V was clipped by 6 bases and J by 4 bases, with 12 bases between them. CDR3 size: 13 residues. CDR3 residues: CASRAEGFYGYTF. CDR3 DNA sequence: TGTGCCAGTAGGGCCGAGGGATTCTATGGCTACACCTTC.

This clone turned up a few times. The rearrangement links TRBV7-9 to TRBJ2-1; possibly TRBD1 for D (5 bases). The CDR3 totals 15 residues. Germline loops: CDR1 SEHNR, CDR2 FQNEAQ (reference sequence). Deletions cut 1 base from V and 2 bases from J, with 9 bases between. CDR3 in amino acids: CASSLEGATYNEQFF. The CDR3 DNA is TGTGCCAGCAGCTTAGAAGGGGCCACCTACAATGAGCAGTTCTTC.

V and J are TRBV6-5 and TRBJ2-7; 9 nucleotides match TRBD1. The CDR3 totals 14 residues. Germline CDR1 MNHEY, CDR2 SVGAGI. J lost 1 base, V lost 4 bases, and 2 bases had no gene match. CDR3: CASSSGTGSYEQYF. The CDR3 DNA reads TGTGCCAGCAGTTCCGGGACAGGGTCCTACGAGCAGTACTTC.

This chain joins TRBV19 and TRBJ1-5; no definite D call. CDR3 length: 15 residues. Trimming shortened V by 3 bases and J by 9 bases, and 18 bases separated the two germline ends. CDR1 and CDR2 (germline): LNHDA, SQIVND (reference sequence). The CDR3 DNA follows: TGTGCCAGTAGTATGCGTCGACGGAGGACGCTGCCCCAGCATTTT. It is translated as CASSMRRRRTLPQHF.

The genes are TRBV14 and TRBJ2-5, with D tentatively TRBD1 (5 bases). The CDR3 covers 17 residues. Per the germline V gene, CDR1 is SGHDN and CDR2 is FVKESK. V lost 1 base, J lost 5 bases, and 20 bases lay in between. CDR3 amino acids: CASSQAPGRYRWETQYF. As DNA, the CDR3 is TGTGCCAGCAGCCAAGCTCCAGGGCGCTATAGGTGGGAGACCCAGTACTTC.